The sequence of this TCR beta chain was determined in a study of beta chain features in type 1 diabetes. Study context: Examined across all samples were over 85 million sorted cells. Study results and limitations: Insertion counts at VDJ junctions were lower in type 1 diabetes patients, who also showed more deletions there.

TCRB transcripts that were expressed got sequenced, as all of the isolated RNA had been reverse transcribed. Assay: immunoSEQ multiplex PCR; the TCRdb copy retains only in-frame clones and omits some. The sample holds 970,000 or so clones; roughly 16% are singletons and the top ten take 0.02% to 0.025%. Averaging approximately 110 mL, one heparinised blood draw came from each individual donor. For this clone: As yet, its antigen is unknown.

The CDR3 totals 17 residues. The germline V gene encodes CDR1 LGHNA and CDR2 YNFKEQ. V was clipped by 0 bases and J by 2 bases; unmatched bases: 7. The genes are TRBV4-2 and TRBJ1-5; 7 nucleotides match TRBD1. The receptor was derived from a woman between 18 and 30 years old in good health. Material for sequencing was naive CD4+ T cells from blood. CDR3 DNA: TGTGCCAGCAGCCAAGATCGGCAGGGGGTTCGCAATCAGCCCCAGCATTTT. It translates to CASSQDRQGVRNQPQHF.